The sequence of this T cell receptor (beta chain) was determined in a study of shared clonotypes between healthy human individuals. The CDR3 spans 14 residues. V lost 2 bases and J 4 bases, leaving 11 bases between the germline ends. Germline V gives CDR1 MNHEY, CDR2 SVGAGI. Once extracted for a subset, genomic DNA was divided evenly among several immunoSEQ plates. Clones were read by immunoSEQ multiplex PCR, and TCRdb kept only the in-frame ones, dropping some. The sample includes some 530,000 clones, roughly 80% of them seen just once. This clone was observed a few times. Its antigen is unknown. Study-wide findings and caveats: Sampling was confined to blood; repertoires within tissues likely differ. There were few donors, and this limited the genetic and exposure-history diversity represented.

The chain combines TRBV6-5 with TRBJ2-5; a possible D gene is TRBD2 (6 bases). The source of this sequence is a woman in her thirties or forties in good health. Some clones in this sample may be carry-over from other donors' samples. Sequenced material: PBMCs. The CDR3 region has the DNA TGTGCCAGCAGTTACGGGAGGAAGGGAGAGACCCAGTACTTC. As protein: CASSYGRKGETQYF.